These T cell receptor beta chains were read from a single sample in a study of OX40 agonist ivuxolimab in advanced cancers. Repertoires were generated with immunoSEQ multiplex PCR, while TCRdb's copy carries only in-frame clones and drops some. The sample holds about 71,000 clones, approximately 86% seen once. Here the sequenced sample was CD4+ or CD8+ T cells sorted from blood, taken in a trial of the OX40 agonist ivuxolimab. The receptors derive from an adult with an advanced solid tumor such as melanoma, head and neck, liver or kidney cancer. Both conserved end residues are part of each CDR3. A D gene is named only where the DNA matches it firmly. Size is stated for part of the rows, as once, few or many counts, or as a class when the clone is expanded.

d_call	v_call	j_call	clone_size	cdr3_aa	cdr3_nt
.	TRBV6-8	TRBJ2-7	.	CASSPGGEQYF	TGTGCCAGCAGCCCCGGGGGCGAGCAGTACTTC
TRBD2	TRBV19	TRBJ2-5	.	CASSELAGGFQETQYF	TGTGCCAGTAGTGAACTAGCGGGGGGTTTCCAAGAGACCCAGTACTTC
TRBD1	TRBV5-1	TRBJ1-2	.	CASSLATGEGGYTF	TGCGCCAGCAGCTTGGCCACAGGGGAGGGTGGCTACACCTTC
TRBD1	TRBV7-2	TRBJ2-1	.	CASSLGTGSYNEQFF	TGTGCCAGCAGCTTAGGGACAGGGTCCTACAATGAGCAGTTCTTC
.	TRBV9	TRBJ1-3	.	CASSAAGNTIYF	TGTGCCAGCAGCGCCGCTGGAAACACCATATATTTT
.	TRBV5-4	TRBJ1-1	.	CASSRGTAMNTEAFF	TGTGCCAGCAGCAGGGGAACAGCTATGAACACTGAAGCTTTCTTT
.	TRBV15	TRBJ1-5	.	CATSSGLGQPQHF	TGTGCCACCAGCTCGGGTCTGGGGCAGCCCCAGCATTTT
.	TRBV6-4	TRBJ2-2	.	CASSATVGTGELFF	TGTGCCAGCAGTGCGACTGTCGGTACCGGGGAGCTGTTTTTT
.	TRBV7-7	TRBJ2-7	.	CASSLAGSSEQYF	TGTGCCAGCAGCTTGGCAGGGTCAAGCGAGCAGTACTTC
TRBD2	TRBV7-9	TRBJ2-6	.	CASSNGGVGANVLTF	TGTGCCAGCAGCAACGGGGGGGTTGGGGCCAACGTCCTGACTTTC
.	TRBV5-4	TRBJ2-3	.	CASSFPGAGAIDTQYF	TGTGCCAGCAGCTTCCCTGGGGCGGGGGCAATAGATACGCAGTATTTT
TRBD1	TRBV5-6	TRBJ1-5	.	CASSNLDRDQPQHF	TGTGCCAGCAGCAATTTGGACAGGGATCAGCCCCAGCATTTT
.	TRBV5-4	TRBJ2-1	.	CASSLSRWGNEQFF	TGTGCCAGCAGCTTGTCCAGGTGGGGTAATGAGCAGTTCTTC
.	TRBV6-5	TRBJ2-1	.	CASSYDSYNEQFF	TGTGCCAGCAGTTATGATTCTTACAATGAGCAGTTCTTC
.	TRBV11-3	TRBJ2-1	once	CASSSQWRAYNEQFF	TGTGCCAGCAGCTCCCAGTGGCGGGCCTACAATGAGCAGTTCTTC
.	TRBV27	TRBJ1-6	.	CASRFRDVDWNSPLHF	TGTGCCAGCAGATTCCGGGACGTCGATTGGAATTCACCCCTCCACTTT
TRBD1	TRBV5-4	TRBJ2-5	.	CASSLVSGGWETQYF	TGTGCCAGCAGCTTGGTCTCAGGGGGCTGGGAGACCCAGTACTTC
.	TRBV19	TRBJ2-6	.	CASSMGGSRRNGANVLTF	TGTGCCAGTAGTATGGGGGGATCCCGGCGGAACGGGGCCAACGTCCTGACTTTC
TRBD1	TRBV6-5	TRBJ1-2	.	CASSLRTGEAYGYTF	TGTGCCAGCAGCTTAAGGACAGGGGAAGCCTATGGCTACACCTTC
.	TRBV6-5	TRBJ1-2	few	CASSYRRGAGYTF	TGTGCCAGCAGTTACAGAAGGGGGGCTGGCTACACCTTC
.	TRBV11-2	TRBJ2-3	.	CATRGGRTTDTQYF	TGTGCCACGAGGGGGGGACGAACCACAGATACGCAGTATTTT
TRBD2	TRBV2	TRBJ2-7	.	CASSEGGRDYEQYF	TGTGCCAGCAGTGAGGGCGGGAGAGACTACGAGCAGTACTTC
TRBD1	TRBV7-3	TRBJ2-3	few	CASSLRPPDRVTLTDTQYF	TGTGCCAGCAGCTTAAGGCCTCCGGACAGGGTTACCCTCACAGATACGCAGTATTTT
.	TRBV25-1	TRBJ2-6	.	CASSDPAAGANVLTF	TGTGCCAGCAGTGACCCCGCGGCGGGGGCCAACGTCCTGACTTTC
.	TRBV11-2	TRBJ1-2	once	CASSKRAETSYGYTF	TGTGCCAGCAGCAAACGGGCAGAAACTAGTTATGGCTACACCTTC
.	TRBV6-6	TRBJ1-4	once	CASMAGPELLFF	TGTGCCAGCATGGCAGGGCCCGAGTTACTGTTTTTT
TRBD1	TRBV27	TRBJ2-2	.	CASRDDRVARTGELFF	TGTGCCAGCAGGGACGACAGGGTGGCTCGGACCGGGGAGCTGTTTTTT
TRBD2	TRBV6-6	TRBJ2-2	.	CASRAGELGELFF	TGTGCCAGCAGGGCGGGAGAGCTCGGGGAGCTGTTTTTT
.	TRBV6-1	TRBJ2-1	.	CASSEEVPVLFF	TGTGCCAGCAGTGAAGAGGTCCCCGTTTTGTTCTTC
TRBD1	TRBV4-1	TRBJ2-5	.	CASSHPKGQGADGETQYF	TGCGCCAGCAGCCACCCCAAAGGGCAGGGGGCGGATGGAGAGACCCAGTACTTC
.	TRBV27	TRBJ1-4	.	CASRLSIETINEKLFF	TGTGCCAGCAGGCTCAGTATAGAGACGATTAATGAAAAACTGTTTTTT
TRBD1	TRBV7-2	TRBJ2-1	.	CASSPGGRRSYNEQFF	TGTGCCAGCAGCCCAGGGGGCAGGCGGTCCTACAATGAGCAGTTCTTC
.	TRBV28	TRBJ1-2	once	CASQKGGRGYTF	TGTGCCAGTCAGAAAGGGGGTCGTGGCTACACCTTC
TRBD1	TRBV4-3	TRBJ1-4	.	CASSQAGQGEVNEKLFF	TGCGCCAGCAGCCAAGCCGGACAGGGGGAAGTAAATGAAAAACTGTTTTTT
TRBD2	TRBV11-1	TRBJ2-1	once	CASSGRTSGSYEQFF	TGTGCCAGCAGCGGCCGGACTAGCGGGAGTTATGAGCAGTTCTTC
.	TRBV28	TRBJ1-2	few	CASSLTYRAGYTF	TGTGCCAGCAGCCTTACCTACAGGGCTGGCTACACCTTC
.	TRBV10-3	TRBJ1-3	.	CAISERGGASSGNTIYF	TGTGCCATCAGTGAGCGTGGTGGGGCCAGCTCTGGAAACACCATATATTTT
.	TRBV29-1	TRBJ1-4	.	CSVGDGPDVGEKLFF	TGCAGCGTTGGGGACGGCCCCGACGTTGGTGAAAAACTGTTTTTT
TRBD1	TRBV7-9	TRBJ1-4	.	CASSRTGGNEKLFF	TGTGCCAGCAGCCGAACAGGGGGTAATGAAAAACTGTTTTTT
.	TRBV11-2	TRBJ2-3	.	CASSLLQVRTDTQYF	TGTGCCAGCAGCCTCCTCCAGGTTCGCACAGATACGCAGTATTTT
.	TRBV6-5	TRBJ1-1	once	CASSYSNRGDTEAFF	TGTGCCAGCAGTTACTCGAATCGCGGCGACACTGAAGCTTTCTTT
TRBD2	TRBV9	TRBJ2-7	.	CASSALSGRGDEQYF	TGTGCCAGCAGCGCTCTTAGCGGGAGAGGCGACGAGCAGTACTTC
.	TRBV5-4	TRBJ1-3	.	CASSSIGISGNTIYF	TGTGCCAGCAGCTCTATAGGGATCTCTGGAAACACCATATATTTT
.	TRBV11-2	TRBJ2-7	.	CASSFLRAGVEQYF	TGTGCCAGCAGCTTTTTACGAGCCGGGGTCGAGCAGTACTTC
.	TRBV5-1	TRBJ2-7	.	CASTDILYEQYF	TGCGCCAGCACCGACATACTCTACGAGCAGTACTTC
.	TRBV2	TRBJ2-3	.	CASSADRFGTDTQYF	TGTGCCAGCAGCGCGGACCGGTTCGGCACAGATACGCAGTATTTT
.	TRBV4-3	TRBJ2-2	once	CASSQGVSDTGELFF	TGCGCCAGCAGCCAAGGGGTCTCGGACACCGGGGAGCTGTTTTTT
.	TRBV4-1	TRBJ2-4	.	CASSQAGEPARLLAKNIQYF	TGCGCCAGCAGCCAGGCAGGGGAGCCCGCCCGCCTTCTCGCCAAAAACATTCAGTACTTC
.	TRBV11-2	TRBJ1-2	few	CASSSRLVYGYTF	TGTGCCAGCAGCTCTCGGCTGGTCTATGGCTACACCTTC
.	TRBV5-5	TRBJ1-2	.	CASSSTTYGYTF	TGTGCCAGCAGCTCGACCACCTATGGCTACACCTTC